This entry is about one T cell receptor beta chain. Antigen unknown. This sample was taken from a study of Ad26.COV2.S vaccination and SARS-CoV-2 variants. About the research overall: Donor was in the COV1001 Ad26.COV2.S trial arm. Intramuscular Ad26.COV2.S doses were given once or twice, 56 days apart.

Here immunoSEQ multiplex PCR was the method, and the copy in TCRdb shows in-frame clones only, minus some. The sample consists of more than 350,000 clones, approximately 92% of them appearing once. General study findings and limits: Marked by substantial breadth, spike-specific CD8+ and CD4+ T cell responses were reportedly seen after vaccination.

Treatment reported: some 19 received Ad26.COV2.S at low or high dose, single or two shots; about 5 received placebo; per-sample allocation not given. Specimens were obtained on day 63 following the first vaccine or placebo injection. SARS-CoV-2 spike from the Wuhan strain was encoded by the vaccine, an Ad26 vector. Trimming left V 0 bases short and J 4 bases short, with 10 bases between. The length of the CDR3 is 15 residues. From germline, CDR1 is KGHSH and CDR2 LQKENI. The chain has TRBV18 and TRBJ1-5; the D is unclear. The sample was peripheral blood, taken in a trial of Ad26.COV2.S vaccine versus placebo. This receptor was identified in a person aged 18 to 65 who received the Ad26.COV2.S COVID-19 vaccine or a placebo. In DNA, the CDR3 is TGTGCCAGCTCACCACCAGGAACGGTGAATCAGCCCCAGCATTTT. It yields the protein CASSPPGTVNQPQHF.